The rows below give T cell receptor beta chains drawn from one sample of a study of cytomegalovirus exposure and HLA in healthy donors. Produced via immunoSEQ multiplex PCR; TCRdb's table is partial and in-frame only. This table has about 220,000 clones, about 90% appearing once. Sequencing was carried out using PBMCs. The receptors here all came from a woman aged 18 to 35 in good health and CMV-seronegative. CDR3s include the opening cysteine and the closing phenylalanine or tryptophan.

j_call v_call cdr3_length cdr3_aa
TRBJ2-1 TRBV4-3 17 CASSPDLAGDSYNEQFF
TRBJ2-6 TRBV6-5 15 CASSSRGSGANVLTF
TRBJ2-7 TRBV7-2 16 CASRLAVAGRSYEQYF
TRBJ2-7 TRBV12-5 11 CASGLLQGTYF
TRBJ2-1 TRBV6-4 13 CASSETPESVQFF
TRBJ2-7 TRBV18 13 CASSPLAADEQYF
TRBJ1-1 TRBV9 15 CASSVGGQGNTEAFF
TRBJ2-1 TRBV27 15 CASSLDRVLRNEQFF
TRBJ2-3 TRBV7-2 18 CASSRTGLAGAITDTQYF
TRBJ2-7 TRBV7-9 14 CASSLSWGRIEQYF
TRBJ2-3 TRBV29-1 14 CSVGRDNNRDTQYF
TRBJ2-7 TRBV6-5 15 CASSLPGTGPHEQYF
TRBJ1-2 TRBV4-3 16 CASSSSVGTGDPGYTF
TRBJ1-5 TRBV19 15 CASSIAAGSNQPQHF
TRBJ1-4 TRBV6-1 16 CASSEFAGLRIEKLFF
TRBJ1-3 TRBV28 14 CASSPGTAGNTIYF
TRBJ2-7 TRBV4-1 14 CASSQDPGSGTMYF
TRBJ2-3 TRBV5-1 16 CASSPLTQTSTDTQYF
TRBJ2-7 TRBV28 13 CASSLGLSYEQYF
TRBJ2-2 TRBV5-6 13 CASSLVRVGELFF
TRBJ1-2 TRBV4-3 16 CASSPEPRGGGYGYTF
TRBJ2-1 TRBV5-1 19 CASSLAGTGVRSSYNEQFF
TRBJ2-1 TRBV29-1 13 CSVGSVSYNEQFF